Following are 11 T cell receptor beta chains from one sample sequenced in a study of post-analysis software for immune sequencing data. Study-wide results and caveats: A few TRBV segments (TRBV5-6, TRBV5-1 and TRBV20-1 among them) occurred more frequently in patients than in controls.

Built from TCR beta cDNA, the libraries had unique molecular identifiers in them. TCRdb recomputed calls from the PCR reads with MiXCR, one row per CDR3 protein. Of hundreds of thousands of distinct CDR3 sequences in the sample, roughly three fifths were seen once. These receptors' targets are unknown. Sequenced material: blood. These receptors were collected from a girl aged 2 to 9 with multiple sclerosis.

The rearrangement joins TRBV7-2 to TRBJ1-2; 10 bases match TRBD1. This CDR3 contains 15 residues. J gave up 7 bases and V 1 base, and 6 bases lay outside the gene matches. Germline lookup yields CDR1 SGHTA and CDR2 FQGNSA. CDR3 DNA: TGTGCCAGCAGCTTAGGACAGGGGGCGGTCGGTGGCTACACCTTC. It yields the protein CASSLGQGAVGGYTF.

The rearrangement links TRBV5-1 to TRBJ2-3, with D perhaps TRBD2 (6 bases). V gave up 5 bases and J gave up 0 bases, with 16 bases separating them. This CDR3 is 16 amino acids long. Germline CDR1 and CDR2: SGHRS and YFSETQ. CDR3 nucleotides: TGCGCCAGCAGGGAGGGAAAGGCATCTAGCACAGATACGCAGTATTTT. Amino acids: CASREGKASSTDTQYF. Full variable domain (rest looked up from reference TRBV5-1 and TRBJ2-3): KAGVTQTPRYLIKTRGQQVTLSCSPISGHRSVSWYQQTPGQGLQFLFEYFSETQRNKGNFPGRFSGRQFSNSRSEMNVSTLELGDSALYLCASREGKASSTDTQYFGPGTRLTVL.

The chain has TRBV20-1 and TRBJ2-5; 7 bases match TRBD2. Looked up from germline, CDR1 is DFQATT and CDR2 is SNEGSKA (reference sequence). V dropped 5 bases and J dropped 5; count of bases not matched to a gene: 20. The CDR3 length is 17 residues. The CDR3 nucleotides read TGCAGTGCTCCATCAAGCCTAGCGGAGGGGCTCCGGGAGACCCAGTACTTC. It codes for CSAPSSLAEGLRETQYF.

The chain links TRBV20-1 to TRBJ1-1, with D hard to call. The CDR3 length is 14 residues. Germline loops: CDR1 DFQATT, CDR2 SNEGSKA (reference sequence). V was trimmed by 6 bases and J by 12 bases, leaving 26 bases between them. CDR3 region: CSAKLGGGTPVTFF. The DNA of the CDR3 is TGCAGTGCCAAACTAGGTGGAGGTACCCCTGTGACTTTCTTT.

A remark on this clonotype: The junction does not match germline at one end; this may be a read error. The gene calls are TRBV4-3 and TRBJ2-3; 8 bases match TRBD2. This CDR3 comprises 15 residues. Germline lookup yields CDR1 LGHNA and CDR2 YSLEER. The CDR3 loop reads CASSQTGGSTDTQYF. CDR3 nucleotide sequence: TGCGCCAGTAGCCAGACGGGGGGGAGCACAGATACGCAGTATTTT.

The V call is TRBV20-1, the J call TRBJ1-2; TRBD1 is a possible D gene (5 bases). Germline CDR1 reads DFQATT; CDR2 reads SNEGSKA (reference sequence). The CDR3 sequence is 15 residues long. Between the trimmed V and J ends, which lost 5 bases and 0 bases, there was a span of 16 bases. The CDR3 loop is CSAYRTERANYGYTF. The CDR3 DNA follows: TGCAGTGCTTACAGGACTGAAAGAGCTAACTATGGCTACACCTTC.

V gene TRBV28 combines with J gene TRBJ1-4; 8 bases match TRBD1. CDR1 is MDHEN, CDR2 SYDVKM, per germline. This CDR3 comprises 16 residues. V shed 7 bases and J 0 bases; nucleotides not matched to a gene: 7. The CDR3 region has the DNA TGTGCCAGCAAAACTACAGGGGGAGCAACTAATGAAAAACTGTTTTTT. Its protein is CASKTTGGATNEKLFF.

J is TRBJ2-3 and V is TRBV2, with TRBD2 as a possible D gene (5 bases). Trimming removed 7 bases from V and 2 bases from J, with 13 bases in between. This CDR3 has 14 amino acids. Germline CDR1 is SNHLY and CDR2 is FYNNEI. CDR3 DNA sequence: TGTGCCAGCATGAGCGGATCCTTCACAGATACGCAGTATTTT. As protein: CASMSGSFTDTQYF.

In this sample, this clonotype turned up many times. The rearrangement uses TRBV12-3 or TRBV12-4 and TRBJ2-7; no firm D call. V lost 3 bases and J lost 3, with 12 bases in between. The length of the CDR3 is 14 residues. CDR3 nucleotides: TGTGCCAGCAGTTTGGGGTTACGGCTCTACGAGCAGTACTTC. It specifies CASSLGLRLYEQYF.

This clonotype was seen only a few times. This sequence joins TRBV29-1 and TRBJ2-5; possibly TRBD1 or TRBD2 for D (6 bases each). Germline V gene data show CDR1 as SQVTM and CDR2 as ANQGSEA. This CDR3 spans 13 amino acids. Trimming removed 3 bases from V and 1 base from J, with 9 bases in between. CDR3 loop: CSVDKGGQETQYF. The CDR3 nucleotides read TGCAGCGTTGACAAGGGGGGCCAAGAGACCCAGTACTTC.

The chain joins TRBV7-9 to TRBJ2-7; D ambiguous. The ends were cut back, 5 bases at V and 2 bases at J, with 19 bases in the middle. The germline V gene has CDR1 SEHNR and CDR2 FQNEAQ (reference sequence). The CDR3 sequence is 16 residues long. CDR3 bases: TGTGCCAGCAGCCGAACTCGGGCAGACGTACCCTACGAGCAGTACTTC. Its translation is CASSRTRADVPYEQYF.